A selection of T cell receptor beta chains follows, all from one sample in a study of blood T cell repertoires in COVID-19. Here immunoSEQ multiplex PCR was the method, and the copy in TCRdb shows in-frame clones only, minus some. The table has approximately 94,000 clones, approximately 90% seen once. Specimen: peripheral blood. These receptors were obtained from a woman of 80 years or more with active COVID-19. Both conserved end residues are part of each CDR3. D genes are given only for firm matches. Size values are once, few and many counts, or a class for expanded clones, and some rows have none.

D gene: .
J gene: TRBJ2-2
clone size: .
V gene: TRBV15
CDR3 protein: CATSKDKRPGELFF
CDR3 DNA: TGTGCCACCAGCAAGGATAAGCGCCCCGGGGAGCTGTTTTTT

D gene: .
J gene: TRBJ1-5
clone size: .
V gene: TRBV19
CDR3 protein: CASRTPLGNQPQHF
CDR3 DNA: TGTGCCAGTAGGACTCCCTTGGGCAATCAGCCCCAGCATTTT

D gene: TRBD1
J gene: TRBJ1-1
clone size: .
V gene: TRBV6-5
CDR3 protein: CASRGQANTEAFF
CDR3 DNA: TGTGCCAGCAGAGGACAGGCGAACACTGAAGCTTTCTTT

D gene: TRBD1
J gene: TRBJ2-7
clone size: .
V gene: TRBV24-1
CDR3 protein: CATSDGTGWRQYF
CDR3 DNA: TGTGCCACCAGTGATGGGACAGGGTGGAGGCAGTACTTC

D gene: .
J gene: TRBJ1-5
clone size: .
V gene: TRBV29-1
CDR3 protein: CSARGDSNQPQHF
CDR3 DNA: TGCAGCGCAAGGGGCGATAGCAATCAGCCCCAGCATTTT

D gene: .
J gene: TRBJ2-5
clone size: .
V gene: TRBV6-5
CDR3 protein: CASKETMDQETQYF
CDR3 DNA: TGTGCCAGCAAGGAGACTATGGACCAAGAGACCCAGTACTTC

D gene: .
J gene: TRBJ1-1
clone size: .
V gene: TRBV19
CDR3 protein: CASSILGARDTEAFF
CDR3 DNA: TGTGCCAGTAGTATTTTGGGGGCGCGAGACACTGAAGCTTTCTTT

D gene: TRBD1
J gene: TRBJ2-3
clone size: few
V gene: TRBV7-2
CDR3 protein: CASNNRGRTDTQYF
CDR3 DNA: TGTGCCAGCAACAACAGGGGGCGCACAGATACGCAGTATTTT

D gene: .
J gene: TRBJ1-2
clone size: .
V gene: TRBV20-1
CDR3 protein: CSASQGLNYGYTF
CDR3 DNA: TGCAGTGCTAGTCAGGGTCTTAACTATGGCTACACCTTC

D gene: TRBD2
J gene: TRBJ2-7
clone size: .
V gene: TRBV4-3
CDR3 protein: CASSRLLADEQYF
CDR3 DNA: TGCGCCAGCAGCCGCTTACTAGCGGACGAGCAGTACTTC

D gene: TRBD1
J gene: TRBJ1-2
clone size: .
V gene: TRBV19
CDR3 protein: CASSTPGTGGAYGYTF
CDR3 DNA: TGTGCCAGTAGTACACCCGGGACAGGGGGCGCCTATGGCTACACCTTC

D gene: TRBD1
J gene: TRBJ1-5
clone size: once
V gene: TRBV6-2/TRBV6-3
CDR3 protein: CASSYFDRALNQPQHF
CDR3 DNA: TGTGCCAGCAGTTACTTCGACAGGGCCCTAAATCAGCCCCAGCATTTT

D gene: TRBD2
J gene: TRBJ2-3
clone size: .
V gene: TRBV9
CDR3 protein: CASNNPSGHRSDTQYF
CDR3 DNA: TGTGCCAGCAATAATCCTAGCGGCCACCGATCAGATACGCAGTATTTT

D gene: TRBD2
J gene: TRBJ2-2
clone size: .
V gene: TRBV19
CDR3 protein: CASSQRAGGPDTGELFF
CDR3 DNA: TGTGCCAGTAGCCAACGAGCGGGAGGGCCCGACACCGGGGAGCTGTTTTTT

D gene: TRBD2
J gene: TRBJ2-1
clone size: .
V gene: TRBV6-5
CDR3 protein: CASSRGGGNNEQFF
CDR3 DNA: TGTGCCAGCAGTCGTGGGGGGGGAAACAATGAGCAGTTCTTC

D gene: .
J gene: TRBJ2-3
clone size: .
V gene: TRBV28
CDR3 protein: CASSLGGAPTDTQYF
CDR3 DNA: TGTGCCAGCAGTTTGGGGGGGGCACCCACAGATACGCAGTATTTT

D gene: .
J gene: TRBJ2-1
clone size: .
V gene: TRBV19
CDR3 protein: CASSIGQAGIYNEQFF
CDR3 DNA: TGTGCCAGTAGTATAGGTCAAGCGGGTATTTACAATGAGCAGTTCTTC

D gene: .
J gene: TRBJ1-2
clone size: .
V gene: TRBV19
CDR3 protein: CASTALGGGDYGYTF
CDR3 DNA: TGTGCCAGTACCGCCCTCGGGGGGGGTGACTATGGCTACACCTTC

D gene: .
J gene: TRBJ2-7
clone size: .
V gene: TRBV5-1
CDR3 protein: CASSGGPRVSYEQYF
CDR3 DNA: TGCGCCAGCAGCGGCGGGCCGAGAGTTTCCTACGAGCAGTACTTC

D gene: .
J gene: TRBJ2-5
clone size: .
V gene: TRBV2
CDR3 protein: CASSEGTGVGTQYF
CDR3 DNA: TGTGCCAGCAGTGAAGGGACGGGGGTTGGGACCCAGTACTTC

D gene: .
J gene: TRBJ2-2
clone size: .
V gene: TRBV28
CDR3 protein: CASRGTANTGELFF
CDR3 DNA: TGTGCCAGCCGCGGGACAGCAAACACCGGGGAGCTGTTTTTT

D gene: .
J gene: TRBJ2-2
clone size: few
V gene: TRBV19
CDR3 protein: CASGLASGELFF
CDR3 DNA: TGTGCCAGTGGGCTAGCAAGCGGGGAGCTGTTTTTT

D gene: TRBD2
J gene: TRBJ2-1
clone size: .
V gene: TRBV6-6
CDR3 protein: CASRSGTSVTNEQFF
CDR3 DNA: TGTGCCAGCAGGTCCGGGACTAGCGTTACGAATGAGCAGTTCTTC

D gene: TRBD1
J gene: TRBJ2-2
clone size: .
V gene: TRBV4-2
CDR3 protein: CASSQVMGQGAGELFF
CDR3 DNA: TGTGCCAGCAGCCAAGTGATGGGACAGGGGGCCGGGGAGCTGTTTTTT

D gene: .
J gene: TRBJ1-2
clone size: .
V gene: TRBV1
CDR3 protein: CTSSQDYLPQGYYGYTF
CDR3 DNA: TGCACCAGCAGCCAAGATTATTTACCCCAGGGGTACTATGGCTACACCTTC

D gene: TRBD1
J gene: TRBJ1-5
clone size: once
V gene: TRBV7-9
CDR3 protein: CASSSVTGFGQPQHF
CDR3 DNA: TGTGCCAGCAGCTCAGTGACAGGGTTTGGTCAGCCCCAGCATTTT

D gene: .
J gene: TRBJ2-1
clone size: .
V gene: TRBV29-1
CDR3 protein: CSVGWEEQFF
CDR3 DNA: TGCAGCGTTGGGTGGGAGGAGCAGTTCTTC

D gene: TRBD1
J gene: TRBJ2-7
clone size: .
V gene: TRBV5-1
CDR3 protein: CASSSARGYEQYF
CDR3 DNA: TGCGCCAGCAGCTCGGCCAGGGGGTACGAGCAGTACTTC

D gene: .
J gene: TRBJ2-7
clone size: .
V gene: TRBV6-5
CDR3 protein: CASGASYEQYF
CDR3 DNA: TGTGCCAGCGGGGCGTCGTACGAGCAGTACTTC

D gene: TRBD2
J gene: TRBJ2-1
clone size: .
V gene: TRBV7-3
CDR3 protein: CASSLRGGTSGRAWGEQFF
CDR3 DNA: TGTGCCAGCAGCTTAAGGGGAGGGACTAGCGGGAGGGCCTGGGGTGAGCAGTTCTTC

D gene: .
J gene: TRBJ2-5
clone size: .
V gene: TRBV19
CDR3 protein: CASSPTAAYQETQYF
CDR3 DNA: TGTGCCAGTAGTCCTACAGCGGCGTACCAAGAGACCCAGTACTTC

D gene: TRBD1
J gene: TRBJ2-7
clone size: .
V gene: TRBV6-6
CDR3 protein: CASSSTTGWYEQYF
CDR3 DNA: TGTGCCAGCAGCTCGACGACAGGGTGGTACGAGCAGTACTTC

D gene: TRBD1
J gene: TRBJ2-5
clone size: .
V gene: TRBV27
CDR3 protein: CASSLRDRGGETQYF
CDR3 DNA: TGTGCCAGCAGTTTACGGGACAGGGGGGGAGAGACCCAGTACTTC

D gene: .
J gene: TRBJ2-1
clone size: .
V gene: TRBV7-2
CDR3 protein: CASSQALQPGNEQFF
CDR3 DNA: TGTGCCAGCAGCCAGGCCTTACAACCCGGCAATGAGCAGTTCTTC

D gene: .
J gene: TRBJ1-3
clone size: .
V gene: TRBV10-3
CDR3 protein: CAISEAGSGNTIYF
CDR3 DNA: TGTGCCATCAGTGAGGCCGGGTCGGGAAACACCATATATTTT

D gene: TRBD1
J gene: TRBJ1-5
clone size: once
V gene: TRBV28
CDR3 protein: CASSPWTGNSNQPQHF
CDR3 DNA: TGTGCCAGCAGTCCGTGGACAGGAAATAGCAATCAGCCCCAGCATTTT

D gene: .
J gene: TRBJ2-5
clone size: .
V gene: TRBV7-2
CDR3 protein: CASSRSGETQYF
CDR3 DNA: TGTGCCAGCAGCAGGTCGGGGGAGACCCAGTACTTC

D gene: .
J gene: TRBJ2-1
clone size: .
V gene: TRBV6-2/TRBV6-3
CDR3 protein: CASSVQGRRDEQFF
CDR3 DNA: TGTGCCAGCAGTGTACAGGGCAGGCGCGATGAGCAGTTCTTC

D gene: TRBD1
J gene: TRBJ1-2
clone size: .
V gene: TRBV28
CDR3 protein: CASRGQYYGYTF
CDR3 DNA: TGTGCCAGCAGGGGACAGTACTATGGCTACACCTTC

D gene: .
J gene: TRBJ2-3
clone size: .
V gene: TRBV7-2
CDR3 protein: CASSPPADTQYF
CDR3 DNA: TGTGCCAGCAGCCCGCCGGCAGATACGCAGTATTTT

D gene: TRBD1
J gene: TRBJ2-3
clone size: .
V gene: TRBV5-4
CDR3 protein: CASSSSGQGTDTQYF
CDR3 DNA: TGTGCCAGCAGCTCTTCGGGACAGGGCACAGATACGCAGTATTTT

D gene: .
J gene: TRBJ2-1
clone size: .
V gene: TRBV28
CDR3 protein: CASPNPSNEQFF
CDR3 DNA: TGTGCCAGCCCCAATCCGAGCAATGAGCAGTTCTTC

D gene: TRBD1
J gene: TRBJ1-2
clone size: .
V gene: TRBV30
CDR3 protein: CAWRGIGTGYGYTF
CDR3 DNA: TGTGCCTGGAGAGGGATAGGGACAGGCTATGGCTACACCTTC

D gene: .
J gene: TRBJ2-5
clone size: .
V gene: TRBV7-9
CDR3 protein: CASSLANGYWETQYF
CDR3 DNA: TGTGCCAGCAGCTTAGCGAACGGTTATTGGGAGACCCAGTACTTC

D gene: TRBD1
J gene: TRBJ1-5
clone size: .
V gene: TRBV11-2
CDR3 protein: CASSLDRGQPQHF
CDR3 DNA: TGTGCCAGCAGCTTAGACAGGGGGCAGCCCCAGCATTTT

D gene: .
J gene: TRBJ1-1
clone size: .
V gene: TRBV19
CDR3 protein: CASKAPGGGTEAFF
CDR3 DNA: TGTGCCAGTAAGGCCCCTGGTGGGGGGACTGAAGCTTTCTTT

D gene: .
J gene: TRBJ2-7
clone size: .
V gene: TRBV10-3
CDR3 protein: CAISERRGPYEQYF
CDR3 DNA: TGTGCCATCAGTGAAAGGCGAGGCCCCTACGAGCAGTACTTC

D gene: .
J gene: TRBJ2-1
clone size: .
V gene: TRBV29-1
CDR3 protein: CSVAGNTYNEQFF
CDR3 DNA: TGCAGCGTTGCAGGGAATACCTACAATGAGCAGTTCTTC

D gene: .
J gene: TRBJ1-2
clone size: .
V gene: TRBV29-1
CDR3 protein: CSGQGQGPNYGYTF
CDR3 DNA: TGCAGCGGCCAGGGGCAGGGCCCTAACTATGGCTACACCTTC

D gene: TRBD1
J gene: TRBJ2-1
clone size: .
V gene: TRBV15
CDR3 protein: CATSSRGPYNEQFF
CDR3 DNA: TGTGCCACCAGCAGTAGGGGGCCCTACAATGAGCAGTTCTTC

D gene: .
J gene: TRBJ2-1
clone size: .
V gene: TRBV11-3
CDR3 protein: CASSPGQYNEQFF
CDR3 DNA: TGTGCCAGCAGCCCCGGACAGTACAATGAGCAGTTCTTC

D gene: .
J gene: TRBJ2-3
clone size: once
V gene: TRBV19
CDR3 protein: CASSMVSGTDTQYF
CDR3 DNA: TGTGCCAGTAGTATGGTTTCGGGGACAGATACGCAGTATTTT

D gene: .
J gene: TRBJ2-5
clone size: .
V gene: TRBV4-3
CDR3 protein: CASSQDLVLSTTGRETQYF
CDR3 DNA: TGCGCCAGCAGCCAAGATCTTGTTTTAAGCACTACCGGAAGGGAGACCCAGTACTTC

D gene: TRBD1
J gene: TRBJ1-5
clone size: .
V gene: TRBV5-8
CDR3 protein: CASSLRDRGLQPQHF
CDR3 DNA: TGTGCCAGCAGCTTACGTGACAGGGGCCTTCAGCCCCAGCATTTT

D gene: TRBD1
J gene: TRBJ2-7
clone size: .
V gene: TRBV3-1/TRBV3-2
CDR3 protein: CASSQDRAGGSFRDEQYF
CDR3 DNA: TGTGCCAGCAGCCAAGATCGGGCAGGGGGCTCCTTTAGGGACGAGCAGTACTTC